What follows are 5 T cell receptor beta chains derived from one specimen sequenced in a study of naive and memory T cell subsets. Study results and caveats: Especially in CD8 cells, naive repertoires contained a few larger clonotypes, possibly CD45RA-re-expressing memory cells.

An equimolar mix of two oligonucleotides served as the beta constant-region primer for TRBC1 and TRBC2. Four rounds of PCR amplified the ligated cDNA using nested alpha and beta constant-region primers plus SP2. MiXCR, run by TCRdb on the UMI-ligation and nested PCR reads, gives a single entry per CDR3 protein. Of roughly 100,000 distinct CDR3 sequences in the sample, about 14% were seen once. The antigens these receptors bind are not known. The source material was naive CD8+ T cells from blood. Source of these receptors: a human donor in good health.

This clonotype was observed at least ten times. This chain joins TRBV12-3 or TRBV12-4 and TRBJ1-5; 7 bases line up with TRBD1. V was pared by 5 bases and J by 4 bases, with 2 bases of the junction left unmatched. The CDR3 is made up of 13 amino acids. The CDR3 here is CASSPTGNQPQHF. The CDR3 coding sequence is TGTGCCAGCAGTCCGACAGGGAATCAGCCCCAGCATTTT.

J is TRBJ1-2 and V is TRBV27; tentative D call: TRBD1 (5 bases). Germline V lookup: CDR1 MNHEY, CDR2 SMNVEV (reference sequence). The CDR3 spans 15 residues. V lost 4 bases, J lost 4 bases, and 16 bases lay in between. CDR3 amino acids: CASSSLDSAFYGYTF. CDR3 nucleotide sequence: TGTGCCAGCAGTTCCCTCGACAGCGCTTTCTATGGCTACACCTTC.

The chain couples TRBV7-9 to TRBJ2-5, with D perhaps matching TRBD2 (5 bases). This CDR3 comprises 14 residues. Germline CDR1 and CDR2: SEHNR and FQNEAQ (reference sequence). Trimming cost V 6 bases and J 2 bases, with 13 bases left between them. CDR3 residues: CASSAWTVQETQYF. The CDR3 DNA reads as TGTGCCAGCAGTGCTTGGACTGTTCAAGAGACCCAGTACTTC.

This clonotype was observed many times. V and J are TRBV20-1 and TRBJ2-7; D not certain. CDR3 length: 13 residues. Per germline, CDR1 DFQATT and CDR2 SNEGSKA (reference sequence). The V and J ends lost 6 bases and 1 base respectively, with 13 bases between them. The CDR3 reads CSAEVRDSYEQYF. The CDR3 DNA reads as TGCAGTGCCGAAGTGCGCGATTCCTACGAGCAGTACTTC.

The chain uses TRBV6-6 and TRBJ2-2; TRBD1 aligns across 7 bases. The V gene's germline CDR1 is MNHNY and CDR2 SVGAGI (reference sequence). V lost 3 bases to trimming and J lost 5 bases; unmatched junction nucleotides: 15. This CDR3 has 18 amino acids. The CDR3 DNA is TGTGCCAGCAGTTATATCGTGGACAGGAGATTTAAGACCGGGGAGCTGTTTTTT. The encoded protein is CASSYIVDRRFKTGELFF.